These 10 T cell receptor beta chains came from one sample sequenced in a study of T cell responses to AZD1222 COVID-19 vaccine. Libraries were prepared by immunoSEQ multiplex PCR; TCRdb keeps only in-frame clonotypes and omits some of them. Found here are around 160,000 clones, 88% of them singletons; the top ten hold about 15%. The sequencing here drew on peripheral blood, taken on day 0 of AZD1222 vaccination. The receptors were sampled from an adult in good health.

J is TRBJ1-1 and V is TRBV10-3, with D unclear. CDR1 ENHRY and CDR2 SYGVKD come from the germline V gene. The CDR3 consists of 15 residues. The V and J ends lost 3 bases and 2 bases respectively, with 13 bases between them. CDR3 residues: CAISDQGKANTEAFF. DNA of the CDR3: TGTGCCATCAGTGATCAAGGTAAGGCCAACACTGAAGCTTTCTTT.

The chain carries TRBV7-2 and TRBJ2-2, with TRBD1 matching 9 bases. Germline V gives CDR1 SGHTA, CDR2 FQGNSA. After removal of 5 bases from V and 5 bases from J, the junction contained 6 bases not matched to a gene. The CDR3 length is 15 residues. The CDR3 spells CASSRDRVRTGELFF. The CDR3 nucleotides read TGTGCCAGCAGCAGGGACAGGGTCAGGACCGGGGAGCTGTTTTTT.

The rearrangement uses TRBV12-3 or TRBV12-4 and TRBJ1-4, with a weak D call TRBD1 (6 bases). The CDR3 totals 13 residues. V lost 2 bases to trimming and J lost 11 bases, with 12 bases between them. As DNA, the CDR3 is TGTGCCAGCAGTTTACGAGAGGGGGTCAAACTGTTTTTT. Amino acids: CASSLREGVKLFF.

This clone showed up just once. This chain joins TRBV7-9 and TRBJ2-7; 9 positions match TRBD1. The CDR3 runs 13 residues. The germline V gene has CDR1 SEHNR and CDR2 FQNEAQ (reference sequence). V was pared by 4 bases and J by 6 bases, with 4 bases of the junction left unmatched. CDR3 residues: CASSSGQGGEQYF. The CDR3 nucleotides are TGTGCCAGCAGCTCGGGACAGGGAGGCGAGCAGTACTTC.

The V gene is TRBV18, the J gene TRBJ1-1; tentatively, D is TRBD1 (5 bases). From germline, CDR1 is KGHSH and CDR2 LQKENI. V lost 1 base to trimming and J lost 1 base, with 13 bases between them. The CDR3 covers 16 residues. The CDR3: CASSPQPGRGNTEAFF. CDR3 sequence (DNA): TGTGCCAGCTCACCACAGCCGGGACGGGGGAACACTGAAGCTTTCTTT. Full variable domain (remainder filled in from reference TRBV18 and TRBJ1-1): NAGVMQNPRHLVRRRGQEARLRCSPMKGHSHVYWYRQLPEEGLKFMVYLQKENIIDESGMPKERFSAEFPKEGPSILRIQQVVRGDSAAYFCASSPQPGRGNTEAFFGQGTRLTVV.

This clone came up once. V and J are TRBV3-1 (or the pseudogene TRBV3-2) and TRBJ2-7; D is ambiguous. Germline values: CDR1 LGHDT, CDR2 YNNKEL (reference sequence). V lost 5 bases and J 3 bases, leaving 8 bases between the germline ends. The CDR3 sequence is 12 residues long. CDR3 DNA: TGTGCCAGCAGCTTTACACACTACGAGCAGTACTTC. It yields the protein CASSFTHYEQYF.

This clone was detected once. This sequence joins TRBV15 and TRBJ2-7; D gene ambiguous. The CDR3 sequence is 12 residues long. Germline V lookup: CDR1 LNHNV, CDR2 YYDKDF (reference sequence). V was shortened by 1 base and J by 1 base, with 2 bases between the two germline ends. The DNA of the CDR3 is TGTGCCACCAGCAGAGGTTCCTACGAGCAGTACTTC. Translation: CATSRGSYEQYF.

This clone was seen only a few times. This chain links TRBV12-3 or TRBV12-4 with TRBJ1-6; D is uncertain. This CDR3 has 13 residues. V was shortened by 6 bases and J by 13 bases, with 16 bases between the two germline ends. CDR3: CASRARGEAPLHF. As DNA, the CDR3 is TGTGCCAGCAGAGCGCGCGGGGAAGCCCCCCTCCACTTT.

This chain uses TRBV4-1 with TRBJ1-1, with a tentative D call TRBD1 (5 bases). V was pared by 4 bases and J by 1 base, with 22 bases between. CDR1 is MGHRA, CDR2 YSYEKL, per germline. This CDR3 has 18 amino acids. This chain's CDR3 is CASSRPMGPFGGNTEAFF. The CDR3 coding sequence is TGCGCCAGCAGCCGTCCTATGGGTCCCTTCGGGGGGAACACTGAAGCTTTCTTT.

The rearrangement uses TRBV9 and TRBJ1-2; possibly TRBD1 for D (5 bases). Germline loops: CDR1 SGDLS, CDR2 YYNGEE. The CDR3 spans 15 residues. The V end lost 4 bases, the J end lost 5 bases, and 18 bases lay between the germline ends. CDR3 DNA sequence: TGTGCCAGCAGCCCCCGGCCGACAGTTCCTTATGGCTACACCTTC. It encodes CASSPRPTVPYGYTF.